The rows below give T cell receptor beta chains drawn from one sample of a study of identical twins. TCRdb redid the calling of the 5' RACE reads with MiXCR, one entry per CDR3 protein. This table holds roughly 1,500,000 distinct CDR3 sequences, around 33% found once. The sample was cord blood. The receptors originated from a newborn girl in good health. CDR3s include the opening cysteine and the closing phenylalanine or tryptophan.

v_call: TRBV6-2/TRBV6-3
cdr3_aa: CASSYSGLPTGELFF

v_call: TRBV6-6
cdr3_aa: CASSYSGLANTQYF

v_call: TRBV5-5
cdr3_aa: CASSFSSLADFTDTQYF

v_call: TRBV29-1
cdr3_aa: CSVVDRLNEQYF

v_call: TRBV29-1
cdr3_aa: CSAVPRGDRGSYNEQFF

v_call: TRBV24-1
cdr3_aa: CATSKGGTGFQETQYF

v_call: TRBV6-6
cdr3_aa: CASSPNVAGRTEAFF

v_call: TRBV15
cdr3_aa: CATSRGFRDGSDEQYF

v_call: TRBV2
cdr3_aa: CASSGPSGRYYSEQFF

v_call: TRBV24-1
cdr3_aa: CATSDFPGTGGYEQYF

v_call: TRBV24-1
cdr3_aa: CATSDHRGSHNEQFF

v_call: TRBV14
cdr3_aa: CASSQYQNSPPHF

v_call: TRBV5-1
cdr3_aa: CASRTLRLQGPNYGYTF

v_call: TRBV20-1
cdr3_aa: CSASRTSGILGNIQYF

v_call: TRBV6-6
cdr3_aa: CASSSPWTQKPNTEAFF

v_call: TRBV3-1
cdr3_aa: CASSQELAAYNEQYF

v_call: TRBV27
cdr3_aa: CASSAPSAAYNEQFF

v_call: TRBV6-6
cdr3_aa: CASRGDSSFYGYTF

v_call: TRBV3-1
cdr3_aa: CASSQEEGGPNNEQFF

v_call: TRBV7-2
cdr3_aa: CASSLGQGWNEQFF

v_call: TRBV20-1
cdr3_aa: CSARLASPPGELFF

v_call: TRBV29-1
cdr3_aa: CSTRDGGGDTQYF

v_call: TRBV7-2
cdr3_aa: CASSFAPGTSYEQYF

v_call: TRBV7-9
cdr3_aa: CATYDIMNTEAFF

v_call: TRBV5-1
cdr3_aa: CASSLAGRSGTEAFF

v_call: TRBV20-1
cdr3_aa: CSAKGLAPFISSYEQYF

v_call: TRBV10-3
cdr3_aa: CAISESNTGELFF

v_call: TRBV19
cdr3_aa: CASSKSGQLYEQYF